This entry concerns a single T cell receptor (beta chain). Its antigen is not identified. The assay was run at survey level. Under the authors' procedure: Productive clonotypes were detectable down to 2.59 x 10-5 frequency. Sequencing used immunoSEQ multiplex PCR; TCRdb keeps in-frame clones, though not all of them. V and J calls and clone size are those listed in that table; D and trimming were worked out from the DNA. The sample has 15,000 to 20,000 clones; about four fifths are singletons. The CDR3 sequence is 13 residues long. Per germline, CDR1 GTSNPN and CDR2 SVGIG (reference sequence). Trimming removed 5 bases from V and 3 bases from J, with 8 bases in between. The sample belongs to a study of STAT5B mutations in CD4+ large granular lymphocyte leukemia. Study results and limitations: CD4-sorted patient repertoires seemed more clonal than healthy CD4+ repertoires. Top patient clones used TRBV06 genes more often: 8/27 versus 2/35 in controls.

Source material: CD4+ T cells from blood buffy coats. The chain carries TRBV30 and TRBJ2-6; D may be TRBD1 or TRBD2 (6 bases each). This receptor was obtained from a human donor in good health. CDR3 region: CAWGGRGANVLTF. CDR3 bases: TGTGCCTGGGGGGGGCGTGGGGCCAACGTCCTGACTTTC.